This T cell receptor (beta chain) was sequenced for a study of human T cells and chemical hapten exposure. Study results and limitations: With regard to DPC sensitization, TCRs above 1 in 1000 frequency did not change.

The time point: patch test 1, 2 weeks after DPC sensitization. Stated treatment: therapeutic diphenylcyclopropenone sensitization with weekly scalp DPC. Each patch test followed a blood draw. Germline-derived CDR1 and CDR2 are SGHTA and FQGNSA. This CDR3 has 14 residues. The V end was cut by 5 bases, the J end by 7 bases, with 15 bases between. Individual cDNA molecules had unique molecular identifiers attached to them by the library. TCRdb recomputed calls from the RACE reads with MiXCR, one row per CDR3 protein. The sample holds under 65,000 distinct CDR3 sequences, about 10% seen once. This clonotype was seen at least ten times. Its antigen is currently unknown.

Sequencing used whole blood, obtained in connection with sensitization to the hapten diphenylcyclopropenone (DPC). This TCR came from a woman in her 50s with alopecia areata. Some clones in this sample may be carry-over from other donors' samples. The chain uses TRBV7-2 and TRBJ2-1; no definite D call. The CDR3 DNA sequence: TGTGCCAGCAGCCCCCATGGTAGCTGGAATGAGCAGTTCTTC. It is translated as CASSPHGSWNEQFF.